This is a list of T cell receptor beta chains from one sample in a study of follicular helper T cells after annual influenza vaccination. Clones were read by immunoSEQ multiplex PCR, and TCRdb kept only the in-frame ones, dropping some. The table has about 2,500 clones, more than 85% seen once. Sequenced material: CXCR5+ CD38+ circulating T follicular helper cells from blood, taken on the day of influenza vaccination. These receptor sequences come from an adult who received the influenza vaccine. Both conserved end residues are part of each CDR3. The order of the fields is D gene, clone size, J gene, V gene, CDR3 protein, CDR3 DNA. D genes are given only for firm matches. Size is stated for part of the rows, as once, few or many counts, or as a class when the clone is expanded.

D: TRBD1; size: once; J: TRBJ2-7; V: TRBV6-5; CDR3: CASSYSPGGHYEQYF; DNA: TGTGCCAGCAGTTACTCCCCAGGGGGCCACTACGAGCAGTACTTC
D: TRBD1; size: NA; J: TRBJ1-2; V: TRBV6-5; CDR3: CASSRDRVHGYTF; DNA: TGTGCCAGCAGTCGCGACAGGGTCCATGGCTACACCTTC
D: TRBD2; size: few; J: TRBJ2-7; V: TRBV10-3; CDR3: CAIRSSLADVSYEQYF; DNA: TGTGCCATCAGATCCTCACTAGCGGACGTCTCCTACGAGCAGTACTTC
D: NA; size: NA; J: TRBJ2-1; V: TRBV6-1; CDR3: CASSGFNRFGNEQFF; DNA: TGTGCCAGCAGTGGCTTCAATCGGTTCGGCAATGAGCAGTTCTTC
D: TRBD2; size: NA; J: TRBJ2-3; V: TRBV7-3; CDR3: CASSLISGASGDTQYF; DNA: TGTGCCAGCAGCTTAATTAGCGGGGCATCGGGAGATACGCAGTATTTT
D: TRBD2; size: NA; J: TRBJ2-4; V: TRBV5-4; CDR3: CASSFGGGRNGKNIQYF; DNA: TGTGCCAGCAGCTTCGGTGGCGGGAGGAACGGCAAAAACATTCAGTACTTC
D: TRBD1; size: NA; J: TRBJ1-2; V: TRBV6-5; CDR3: CASSTRTGTSYGYTF; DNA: TGTGCCAGCAGTACGAGGACAGGGACCAGCTATGGCTACACCTTC
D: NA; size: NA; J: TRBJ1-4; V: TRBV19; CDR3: CASSIAGLNEKLFF; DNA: TGTGCCAGTAGTATTGCAGGCCTAAATGAAAAACTGTTTTTT
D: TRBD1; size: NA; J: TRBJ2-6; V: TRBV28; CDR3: CATADRVGSGANVLTF; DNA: TGTGCCACCGCTGACAGGGTGGGGTCTGGGGCCAACGTCCTGACTTTC
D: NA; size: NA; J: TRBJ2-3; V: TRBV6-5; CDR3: CASSPVRDTDTQYF; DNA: TGTGCCAGCAGCCCTGTGCGGGACACAGATACGCAGTATTTT
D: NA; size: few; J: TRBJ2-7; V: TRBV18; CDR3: CASSPPGVRPFPPSEQYF; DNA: TGTGCCAGCTCACCACCAGGAGTGCGGCCTTTCCCCCCTTCCGAGCAGTACTTC
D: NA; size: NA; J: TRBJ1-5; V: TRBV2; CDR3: CASSGTGSHQPQHF; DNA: TGTGCCAGCAGTGGTACAGGGTCCCATCAGCCCCAGCATTTT
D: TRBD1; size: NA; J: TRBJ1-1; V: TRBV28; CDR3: CASSLTGGSTEAFF; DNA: TGTGCCAGCAGTCTCACAGGGGGCTCCACTGAAGCTTTCTTT
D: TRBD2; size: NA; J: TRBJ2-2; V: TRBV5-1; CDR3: CASSPGGANTGELFF; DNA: TGCGCCAGCAGCCCCGGGGGGGCGAACACCGGGGAGCTGTTTTTT
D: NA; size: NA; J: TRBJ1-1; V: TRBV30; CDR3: CAWSVYLNTEAFF; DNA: TGTGCCTGGAGTGTATACTTGAACACTGAAGCTTTCTTT
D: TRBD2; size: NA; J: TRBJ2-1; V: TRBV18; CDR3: CASSGTSGRNYNEQFF; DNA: TGTGCCAGCTCAGGGACTAGCGGTCGAAACTACAATGAGCAGTTCTTC